The sequence of this TCR beta chain was determined in a study of T cells after yellow fever vaccination. Germline CDR1 and CDR2: SQVTM and ANQGSEA. The CDR3 is made up of 15 amino acids. Germline trimming cut 7 bases from V and 1 base from J; bases unmatched to any gene: 6. By 5'RACE template switching, TCR cDNA was produced, with a universal primer site and UMIs added in the process. TCRdb processed the 5' RACE reads anew with MiXCR; each CDR3 protein has one entry. In the table there are 95,000 to 100,000 distinct CDR3 sequences, roughly 5.2% of which are singletons. This clonotype was detected only a few times.

The chain is built from TRBV29-1 and TRBJ2-1, with TRBD2 identical over 11 bases. The sequences come from CD8+ T cells sorted from PBMCs, collected 10 days after the yellow fever booster vaccination. The sequence was obtained from a man aged 18 to 30 who received the YFV17D yellow fever vaccine. The CDR3 protein is CSGIAGGHSYNEQFF. CDR3 coding DNA: TGCAGCGGTATAGCGGGGGGGCATTCCTACAATGAGCAGTTCTTC.